This T cell receptor (beta chain) was found in a study of T cells after posttransplantation cyclophosphamide. Study-level findings and limits: Recipient CMV seropositivity and CMV reactivation strongly tracked TRB clonality. Skin or GI-infiltrating T cells shared few TRB sequences with blood. Donor CD8+ memory clones often dominated recipient blood repertoires at later times.

A marrow graft followed busulfan-fludarabine conditioning, with cyclophosphamide on days +3 and +4. Concerning this clone: Its antigen is unidentified.

Generated by immunoSEQ multiplex PCR, the TCRdb table keeps only in-frame clones and is missing some. The repertoire holds approximately 22,000 clones, about 86% seen once, with about 12% in the top ten. CDR1 SGDLS and CDR2 YYNGEE come from the germline V gene. The CDR3 contains 14 residues. V gave up 3 bases and J gave up 2 bases; unmatched junction bases: 1. The TCR was taken from a female patient between 30 and 45 years old who received an allogeneic stem cell transplant from an unrelated donor, was CMV-positive, and had no GVHD. Part of the T cell pool may stem from the graft donor. The sequencing used PBMCs, collected after allogeneic stem cell transplant with posttransplant cyclophosphamide. This sequence joins TRBV9 and TRBJ1-5, with 8 bases matching TRBD1. As DNA, the CDR3 is TGTGCCAGCAGCGAGACAGGGGGCAATCAGCCCCAGCATTTT. Residues: CASSETGGNQPQHF.